The clone carrying this TCR beta chain was seen repeatedly, ten times or more. Its antigen is currently unknown. This CDR3 has 15 residues. CDR1 is DFQATT, CDR2 SNEGSKA, per germline (reference sequence). Germline trimming cut 7 bases from V and 3 bases from J; bases unmatched to any gene: 12. This sample is part of a study of T cells in Graves' hyperthyroidism and ophthalmopathy. Using RNA transcripts as the source, TCR beta CDR3 regions were amplified. First-round RT-PCR of the TCR CDR3 relied on the HTBI primer set. One entry per CDR3 protein, called by TCRdb with MiXCR from the multiplex PCR reads. The data show under 400,000 distinct CDR3 sequences, with around a sixth seen just once and around 15% held by the top ten. Patients were excluded for uncontrolled infection, other autoimmune disease, pregnancy or lactation. PBMCs were derived from 10 ml fresh peripheral blood. Study conclusions and caveats: The model forecast ophthalmopathy, anticipating it by a median around 6.5 months before onset. Researchers report that a 13 V-J model separated ophthalmopathy from stable hyperthyroidism.

J is TRBJ2-7 and V is TRBV20-1; 10 bases map to TRBD2. The source material was blood. The TCR sequence derives from a woman aged 40 to 49 with Graves' ophthalmopathy. The CDR3 protein is CSVKGASGSHYEQYF. In DNA form, the CDR3 reads TGCAGTGTCAAGGGCGCTAGCGGGAGCCACTACGAGCAGTACTTC.